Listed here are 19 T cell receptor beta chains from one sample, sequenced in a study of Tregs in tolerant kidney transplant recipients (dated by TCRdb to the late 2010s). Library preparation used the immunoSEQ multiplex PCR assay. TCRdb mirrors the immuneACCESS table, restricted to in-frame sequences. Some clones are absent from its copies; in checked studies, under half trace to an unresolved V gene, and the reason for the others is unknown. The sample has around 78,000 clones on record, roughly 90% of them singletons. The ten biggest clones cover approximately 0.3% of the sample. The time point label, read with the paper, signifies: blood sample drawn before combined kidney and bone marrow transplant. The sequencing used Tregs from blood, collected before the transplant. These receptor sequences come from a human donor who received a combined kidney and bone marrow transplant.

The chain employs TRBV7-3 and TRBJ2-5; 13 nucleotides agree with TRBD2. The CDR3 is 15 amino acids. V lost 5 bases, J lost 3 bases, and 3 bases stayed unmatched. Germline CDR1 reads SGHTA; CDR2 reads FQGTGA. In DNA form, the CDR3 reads TGTGCCAGCAGCCACGGGACTAGCGGGGAAGAGACCCAGTACTTC. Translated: CASSHGTSGEETQYF.

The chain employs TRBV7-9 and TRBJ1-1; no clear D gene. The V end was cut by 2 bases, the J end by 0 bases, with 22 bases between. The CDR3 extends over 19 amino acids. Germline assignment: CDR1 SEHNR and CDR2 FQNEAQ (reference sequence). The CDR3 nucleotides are TGTGCCAGCAGCTTACACGTCGACCCCCAGGCCGTGTTGAACACTGAAGCTTTCTTT. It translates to CASSLHVDPQAVLNTEAFF. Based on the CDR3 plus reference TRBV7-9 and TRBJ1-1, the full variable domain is DTGVSQNPRHKITKRGQNVTFRCDPISEHNRLYWYRQTLGQGPEFLTYFQNEAQLEKSRLLSDRFSAERPKGSFSTLEIQRTEQGDSAMYLCASSLHVDPQAVLNTEAFFGQGTRLTVV.

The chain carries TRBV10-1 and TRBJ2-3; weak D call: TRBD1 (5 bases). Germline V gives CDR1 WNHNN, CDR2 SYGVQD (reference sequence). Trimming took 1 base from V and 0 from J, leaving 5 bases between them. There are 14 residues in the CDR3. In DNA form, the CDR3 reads TGCGCCAGCAGTGAGTGGGGCAGCACAGATACGCAGTATTTT. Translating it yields CASSEWGSTDTQYF.

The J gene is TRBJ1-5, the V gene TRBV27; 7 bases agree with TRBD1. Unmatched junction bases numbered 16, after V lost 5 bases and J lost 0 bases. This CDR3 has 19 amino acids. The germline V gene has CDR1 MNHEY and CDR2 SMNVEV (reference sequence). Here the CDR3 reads CASSPDRPDRVGSNQPQHF. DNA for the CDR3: TGTGCCAGCAGTCCGGACCGACCCGACAGGGTAGGTAGCAATCAGCCCCAGCATTTT.

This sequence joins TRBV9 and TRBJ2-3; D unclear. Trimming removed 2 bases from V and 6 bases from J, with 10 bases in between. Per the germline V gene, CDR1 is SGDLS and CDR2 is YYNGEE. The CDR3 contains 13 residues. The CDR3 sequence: CASSVQISDTQYF. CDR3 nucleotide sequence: TGTGCCAGCAGCGTCCAGATATCGGATACGCAGTATTTT.

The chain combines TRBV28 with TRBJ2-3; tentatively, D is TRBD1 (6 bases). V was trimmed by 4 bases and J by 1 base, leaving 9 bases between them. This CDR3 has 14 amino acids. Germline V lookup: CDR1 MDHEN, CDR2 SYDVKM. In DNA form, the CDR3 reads TGTGCCAGCAGTTGGCCAGGGGGCACAGATACGCAGTATTTT. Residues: CASSWPGGTDTQYF.

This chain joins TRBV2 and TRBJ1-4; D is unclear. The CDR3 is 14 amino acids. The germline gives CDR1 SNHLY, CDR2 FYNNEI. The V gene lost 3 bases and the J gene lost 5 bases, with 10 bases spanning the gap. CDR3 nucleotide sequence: TGTGCCAGCAGTGACGGGCAGCCGAATGAAAAACTGTTTTTT. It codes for CASSDGQPNEKLFF.

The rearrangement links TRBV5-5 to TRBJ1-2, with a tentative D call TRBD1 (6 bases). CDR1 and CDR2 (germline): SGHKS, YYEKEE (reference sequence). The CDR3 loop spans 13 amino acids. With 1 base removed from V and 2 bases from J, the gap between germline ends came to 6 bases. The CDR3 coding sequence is TGTGCCAGCAGCTTGCAGGGGAACTATGGCTACACCTTC. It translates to CASSLQGNYGYTF.

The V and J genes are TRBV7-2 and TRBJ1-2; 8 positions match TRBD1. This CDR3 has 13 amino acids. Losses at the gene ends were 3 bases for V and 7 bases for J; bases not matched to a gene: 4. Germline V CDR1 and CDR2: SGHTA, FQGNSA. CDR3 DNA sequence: TGTGCCAGCAGCTTGACAGGGGAGGGTGGCTACACCTTC. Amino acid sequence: CASSLTGEGGYTF.

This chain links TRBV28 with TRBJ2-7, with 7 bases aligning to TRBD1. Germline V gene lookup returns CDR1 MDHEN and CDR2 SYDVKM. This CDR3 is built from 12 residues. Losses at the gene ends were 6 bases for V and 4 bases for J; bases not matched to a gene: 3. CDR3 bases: TGTGCCAGCAGGACAGGGTGGTACGAGCAGTACTTC. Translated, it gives CASRTGWYEQYF.

The CDR3 region is CASRYEAGRGEQFF. The DNA of the CDR3 is TGTGCCAGCAGATACGAAGCGGGAAGAGGTGAGCAGTTCTTC. The rearrangement uses TRBV2 and TRBJ2-1; 7 bases are a match to TRBD2. Germline assignment: CDR1 SNHLY and CDR2 FYNNEI. The CDR3 has 14 residues. V lost 6 bases and J lost 9; bases outside the gene matches: 11.

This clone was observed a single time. DNA of the CDR3: TGTGCCAGCAGCTTAACGGCCGGGACTAGCGGGAGAAGGTCCTACAATGAGCAGTTCTTC. It encodes CASSLTAGTSGRRSYNEQFF. The gene calls are TRBV7-3 and TRBJ2-1, with 14 bases identical to TRBD2. Germline V gene lookup returns CDR1 SGHTA and CDR2 FQGTGA. This CDR3 region has 20 residues. The J segment lost 1 base and the V segment lost 0 bases, leaving 8 bases of the junction unmatched.

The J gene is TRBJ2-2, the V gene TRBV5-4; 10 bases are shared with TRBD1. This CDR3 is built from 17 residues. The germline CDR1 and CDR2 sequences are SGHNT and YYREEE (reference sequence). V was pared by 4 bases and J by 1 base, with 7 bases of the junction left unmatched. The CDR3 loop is CASSTGTGVKNTGELFF. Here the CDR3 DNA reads TGTGCCAGCAGCACTGGGACAGGGGTTAAGAACACCGGGGAGCTGTTTTTT.

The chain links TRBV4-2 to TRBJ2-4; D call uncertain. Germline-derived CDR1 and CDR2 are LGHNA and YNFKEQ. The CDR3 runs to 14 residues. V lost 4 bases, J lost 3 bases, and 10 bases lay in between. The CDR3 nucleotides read TGTGCCAGCAGCCCCAGCCGCCTCAAAAACATTCAGTACTTC. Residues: CASSPSRLKNIQYF.

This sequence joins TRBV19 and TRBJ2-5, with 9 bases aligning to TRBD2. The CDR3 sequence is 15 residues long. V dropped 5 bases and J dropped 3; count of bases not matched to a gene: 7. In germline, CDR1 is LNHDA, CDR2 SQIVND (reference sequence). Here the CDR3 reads CASSPTRGREETQYF. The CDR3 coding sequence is TGTGCCAGTAGTCCTACCCGCGGGAGGGAAGAGACCCAGTACTTC.

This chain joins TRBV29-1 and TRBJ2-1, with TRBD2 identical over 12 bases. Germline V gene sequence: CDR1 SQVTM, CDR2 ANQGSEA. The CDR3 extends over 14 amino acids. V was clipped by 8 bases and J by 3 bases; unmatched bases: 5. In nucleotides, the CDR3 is TGCAGCTTAAAGACTAGCGGGAGCTACAATGAGCAGTTCTTC. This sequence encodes CSLKTSGSYNEQFF.

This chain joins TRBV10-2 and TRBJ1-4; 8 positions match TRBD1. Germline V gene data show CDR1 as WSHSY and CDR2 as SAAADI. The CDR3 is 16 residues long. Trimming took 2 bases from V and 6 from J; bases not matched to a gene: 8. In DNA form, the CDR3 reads TGCGCCAGCAGTGAGGATCTGGCAGGGGGCCATGAAAAACTGTTTTTT. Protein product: CASSEDLAGGHEKLFF.

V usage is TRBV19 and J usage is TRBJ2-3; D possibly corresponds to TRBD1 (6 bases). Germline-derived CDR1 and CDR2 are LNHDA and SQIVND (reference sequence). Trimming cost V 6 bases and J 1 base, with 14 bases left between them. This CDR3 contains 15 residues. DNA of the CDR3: TGTGCCAGTAGCTCAGACAGGTTTGGCACAGATACGCAGTATTTT. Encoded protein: CASSSDRFGTDTQYF.

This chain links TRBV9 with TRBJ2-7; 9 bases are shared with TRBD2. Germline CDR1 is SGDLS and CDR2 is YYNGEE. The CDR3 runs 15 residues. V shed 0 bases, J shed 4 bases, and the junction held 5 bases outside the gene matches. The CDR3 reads CASSVAASGKYEQYF. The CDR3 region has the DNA TGTGCCAGCAGCGTAGCGGCTAGCGGGAAATACGAGCAGTACTTC.